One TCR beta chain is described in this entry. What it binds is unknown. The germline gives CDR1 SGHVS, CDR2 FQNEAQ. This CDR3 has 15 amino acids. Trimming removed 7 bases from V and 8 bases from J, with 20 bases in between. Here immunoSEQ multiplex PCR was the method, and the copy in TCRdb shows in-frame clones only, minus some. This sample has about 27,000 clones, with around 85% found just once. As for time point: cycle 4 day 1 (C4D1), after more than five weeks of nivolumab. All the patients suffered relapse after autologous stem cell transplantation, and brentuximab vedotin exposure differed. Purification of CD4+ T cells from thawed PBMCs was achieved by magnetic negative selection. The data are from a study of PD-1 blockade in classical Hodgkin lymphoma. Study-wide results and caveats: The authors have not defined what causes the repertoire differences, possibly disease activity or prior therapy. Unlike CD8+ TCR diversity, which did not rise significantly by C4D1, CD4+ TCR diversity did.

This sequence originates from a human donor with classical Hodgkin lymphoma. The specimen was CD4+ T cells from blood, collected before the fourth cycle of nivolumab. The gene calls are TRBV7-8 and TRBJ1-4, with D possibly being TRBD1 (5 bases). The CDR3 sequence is CASNFMGLSGEKLFF. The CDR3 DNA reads TGTGCCAGCAACTTTATGGGACTTAGCGGGGAAAAACTGTTTTTT.